This entry lists 20 T cell receptor beta chains sequenced from one sample in a study of cytomegalovirus exposure and HLA in healthy donors. Primers for the PCR totalled 60 Vbeta and 13 Jbeta. This table comes from immunoSEQ multiplex PCR, and its TCRdb copy is limited to in-frame clones, with some not included. The data hold roughly 65,000 clones, with 55% to 75% observed a single time. Material for sequencing was PBMCs. Receptors were obtained from a man aged 40-49 years in good health and CMV-seropositive.

The chain uses TRBV5-1 and TRBJ2-3; a weak D match, TRBD1 (5 bases). CDR1 is SGHRS and CDR2 is YFSETQ in the germline V gene. The CDR3 contains 14 residues. Trimming left V 1 base short and J 2 bases short, with 8 bases between. CDR3 nucleotide sequence: TGCGCCAGCAGCTTGCAGGACACCACAGATACGCAGTATTTT. It codes for CASSLQDTTDTQYF.

The chain links TRBV9 to TRBJ1-1, with D possibly being TRBD1 (5 bases). With 0 bases removed from V and 1 base from J, the gap between germline ends came to 10 bases. This CDR3 region has 15 residues. The germline V gene encodes CDR1 SGDLS and CDR2 YYNGEE. CDR3 DNA: TGTGCCAGCAGCGTAGGCTCCAGGGCGAACACTGAAGCTTTCTTT. It specifies CASSVGSRANTEAFF.

This rearrangement joins TRBV19 to TRBJ2-3, with 8 nucleotides matching TRBD2. V lost 6 bases, J lost 0 bases, and 8 bases stayed unmatched. CDR1 and CDR2 from the germline V gene are LNHDA and SQIVND (reference sequence). The CDR3 is 16 amino acids. The CDR3 sequence: CASSTSGTPSTDTQYF. The CDR3 DNA is TGTGCCAGTAGCACTAGCGGAACCCCTAGCACAGATACGCAGTATTTT.

J is TRBJ2-7 and V is TRBV19; D is possibly TRBD2 (6 bases). Germline V gene sequence: CDR1 LNHDA, CDR2 SQIVND (reference sequence). The CDR3 spans 15 residues. Between the trimmed V and J ends, which lost 5 bases and 2 bases, there was a span of 16 bases. The CDR3 here is CASSPGTGGTYEQYF. In nucleotides, the CDR3 is TGTGCCAGTAGTCCGGGGACCGGGGGAACCTACGAGCAGTACTTC.

The genes are TRBV11-2 and TRBJ2-3; D is possibly TRBD2 (6 bases). The CDR3 covers 13 residues. The V end was cut by 7 bases, the J end by 8 bases, with 16 bases between. Germline CDR1 SGHAT, CDR2 FQNNGV. This CDR3 reads CASTPGYGGTQYF. For the CDR3, the DNA is TGTGCCAGCACCCCGGGATACGGGGGTACGCAGTATTTT.

CDR3 nucleotides: TGTGCCAGCAGCCCCCCCGGAGGGACCGTCGGTGGAAACACCATATATTTT. Translated, it gives CASSPPGGTVGGNTIYF. The genes are TRBV9 and TRBJ1-3; possibly TRBD1 for D (5 bases). The CDR3 sequence is 17 residues long. Germline-derived CDR1 and CDR2 are SGDLS and YYNGEE. V lost 4 bases and J lost 3, with 20 bases in between.

The V gene is TRBV29-1, the J gene TRBJ2-7, with 8 bases aligning to TRBD1. The CDR3 spans 12 residues. Germline CDR1 reads SQVTM; CDR2 reads ANQGSEA. After removal of 2 bases from V and 4 bases from J, the junction contained 1 base not matched to a gene. Here the CDR3 reads CSVEQGAYEQYF. The CDR3 bases are TGCAGCGTTGAACAGGGGGCGTACGAGCAGTACTTC.

CDR3 DNA: TGTGCCAGCAGCAAGGGACAGGGAGGAAACCAGCCCCAGCATTTT. This encodes CASSKGQGGNQPQHF. The V gene is TRBV6-1, the J gene TRBJ1-5, with TRBD1 matching 9 bases. Germline CDR1 MNHNS, CDR2 SASEGT. Trimming at V came to 6 bases and at J to 7 bases, leaving 10 bases not matched to a gene. This CDR3 comprises 15 residues.

A few counts support this clone. The chain recombines TRBV11-2 with TRBJ2-5, with 9 bases identical to TRBD1. The ends lost 5 bases at V and 6 bases at J; junction bases unmatched: 10. CDR3 size: 15 residues. The V gene's germline CDR1 is SGHAT and CDR2 FQNNGV. CDR3 coding DNA: TGTGCCAGCAGCACCCCGGGACAGGGTGGACAGACCCAGTACTTC. As protein: CASSTPGQGGQTQYF.

Only one count was recorded for this clone. Since the CDR3 does not end with the conserved phenylalanine or tryptophan, this likely comes from a read error. The V and J genes are TRBV6-1 and TRBJ2-2; 8 bases are shared with TRBD1. Germline values: CDR1 MNHNS, CDR2 SASEGT. The CDR3 loop spans 15 amino acids. The ends lost 7 bases at V and 2 bases at J; junction bases unmatched: 6. The CDR3 sequence: CASTNTGGNTGELFS. The CDR3 DNA follows: TGTGCCAGCACCAACACAGGGGGAAACACCGGGGAGCTGTTTTCT.

The J gene is TRBJ2-2, the V gene TRBV7-9, with D tentatively TRBD1 (5 bases). CDR1 is SEHNR, CDR2 FQNEAQ, per germline (reference sequence). The V end was cut by 7 bases, the J end by 4 bases, with 16 bases between. CDR3 size: 15 residues. In DNA form, the CDR3 reads TGTGCCAGCAAGGGGAAACGGGTGACCACCGGGGAGCTGTTTTTT. Translated: CASKGKRVTTGELFF.

Only a few counts were recorded for this clone. CDR3 bases: TGTGCCTGGAGTATGCGGCAAGAGACCCAGTACTTC. It yields the protein CAWSMRQETQYF. The rearrangement joins TRBV30 to TRBJ2-5; D gene ambiguous. The CDR3 is 12 amino acids. Germline CDR1 reads GTSNPN; CDR2 reads SVGIG (reference sequence). Trimming took off 2 bases at V and 2 bases at J, with 6 bases between the two ends. The full variable domain, in which reference TRBV30 and TRBJ2-5 provide the parts outside the CDR3, is SQTIHQWPATLVQPVGSPLSLECTVEGTSNPNLYWYRQAAGRGLQLLFYSVGIGQISSEVPQNLSASRPQDRQFILSSKKLLLSDSGFYLCAWSMRQETQYFGPGTRLLVL.

The rearrangement links TRBV5-1 to TRBJ2-7; unclear D gene. CDR3 length equals 12 residues. Germline CDR1 and CDR2: SGHRS and YFSETQ. Trimming removed 2 bases at V and 0 bases at J, with 3 bases between. Here the CDR3 reads CASSFSSYEQYF. DNA of the CDR3: TGCGCCAGCAGCTTCAGCTCCTACGAGCAGTACTTC.

V and J are TRBV12-5 and TRBJ2-3; TRBD1 aligns across 7 bases. The CDR3 covers 14 residues. The germline V gene has CDR1 LGHNT and CDR2 FRNRAP. The trim removed 4 bases at V and 4 bases at J, leaving 5 bases unmatched. CDR3 in amino acids: CASGSRTGPDTQYF. For the CDR3, the DNA is TGTGCTAGTGGTTCCCGGACAGGCCCAGATACGCAGTATTTT.

The V call is TRBV5-1, the J call TRBJ1-2, with 8 bases identical to TRBD1. V shed 0 bases and J 4 bases; nucleotides not matched to a gene: 2. The CDR3 runs to 14 residues. Germline V gives CDR1 SGHRS, CDR2 YFSETQ. CDR3 DNA: TGCGCCAGCAGCTTGGGACAGGGGAGCTATGGCTACACCTTC. It specifies CASSLGQGSYGYTF.

The sample holds a few counts of this clone. The V call is TRBV9, the J call TRBJ2-1; the match to TRBD1 covers 10 bases. V dropped 4 bases and J dropped 9; count of bases not matched to a gene: 10. This CDR3 comprises 15 residues. Germline lookup yields CDR1 SGDLS and CDR2 YYNGEE. In nucleotides, the CDR3 is TGTGCCAGCAGCCCCCATGACAGGGGGCTAGGTGAGCAGTTCTTC. Its translation is CASSPHDRGLGEQFF.

The chain links TRBV7-6 to TRBJ1-2; no reliable D call. This CDR3 has 13 amino acids. Trimming removed 2 bases from V and 3 bases from J, with 7 bases in between. Germline assignment: CDR1 SGHVS and CDR2 FNYEAQ. The CDR3 DNA is TGTGCCAGCAGCTTAAGCGTGGACTATGGCTACACCTTC. It encodes CASSLSVDYGYTF.

CDR3: CASSPNTGLAKNIQYF. CDR3 in DNA: TGTGCCAGCTCACCAAACACCGGGTTGGCCAAAAACATTCAGTACTTC. The J gene is TRBJ2-4, the V gene TRBV18; D gene uncertain. CDR1 KGHSH and CDR2 LQKENI come from the germline V gene. The CDR3 covers 16 residues. Trimming pared 2 bases from V and 1 base from J, leaving 12 bases between.

The J gene is TRBJ1-2, the V gene TRBV5-1, with TRBD1 matching over 8 bases. The length of the CDR3 is 15 residues. Germline CDR1 and CDR2: SGHRS and YFSETQ. J gave up 2 bases and V 4 bases, and 7 bases lay outside the gene matches. The CDR3 loop is CASSPGTGKNYGYTF. In nucleotides, the CDR3 is TGCGCCAGCAGCCCAGGGACAGGAAAAAACTATGGCTACACCTTC.

This clone has just a few counts. J is TRBJ1-5 and V is TRBV6-1; tentatively, D is TRBD1 (5 bases). From germline, CDR1 is MNHNS and CDR2 SASEGT. V lost 6 bases, J lost 4 bases, and 10 bases lay in between. This CDR3 has 13 residues. The DNA for the CDR3 is TGTGCCAGCAGCTTGACAGAGAATCAGCCCCAGCATTTT. This encodes CASSLTENQPQHF.